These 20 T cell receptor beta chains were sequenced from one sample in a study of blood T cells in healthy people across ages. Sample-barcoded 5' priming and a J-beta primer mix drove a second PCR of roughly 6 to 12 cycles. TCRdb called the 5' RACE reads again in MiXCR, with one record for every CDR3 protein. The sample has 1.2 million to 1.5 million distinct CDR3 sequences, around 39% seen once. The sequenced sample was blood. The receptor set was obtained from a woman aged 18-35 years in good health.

CDR3 protein: CASTGLGRGLTDTQYF. CDR3 nucleotides: TGTGCCAGCACCGGATTGGGGAGGGGCCTCACAGATACGCAGTATTTT. The chain joins TRBV2 to TRBJ2-3; 7 bases are a match to TRBD2. With 7 bases clipped from V and 2 bases from J, the junction kept 12 bases outside the gene matches. Germline CDR1 is SNHLY and CDR2 is FYNNEI. The CDR3 contains 16 residues.

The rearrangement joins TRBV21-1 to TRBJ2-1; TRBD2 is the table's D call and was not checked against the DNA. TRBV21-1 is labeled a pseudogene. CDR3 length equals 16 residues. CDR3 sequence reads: CASSKAGGGVEDEQFF. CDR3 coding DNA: TGTGCCAGCAGCAAAGCCGGCGGGGGGGTGGAGGATGAGCAGTTCTTC.

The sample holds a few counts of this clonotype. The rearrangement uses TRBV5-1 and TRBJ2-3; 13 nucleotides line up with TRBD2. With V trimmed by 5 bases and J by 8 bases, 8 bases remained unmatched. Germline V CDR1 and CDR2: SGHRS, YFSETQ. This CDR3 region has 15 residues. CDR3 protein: CASRTSGGPEGTQYF. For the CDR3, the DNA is TGCGCCAGCAGGACTAGCGGGGGGCCAGAGGGTACGCAGTATTTT. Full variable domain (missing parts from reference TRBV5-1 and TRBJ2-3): KAGVTQTPRYLIKTRGQQVTLSCSPISGHRSVSWYQQTPGQGLQFLFEYFSETQRNKGNFPGRFSGRQFSNSRSEMNVSTLELGDSALYLCASRTSGGPEGTQYFGPGTRLTVL.

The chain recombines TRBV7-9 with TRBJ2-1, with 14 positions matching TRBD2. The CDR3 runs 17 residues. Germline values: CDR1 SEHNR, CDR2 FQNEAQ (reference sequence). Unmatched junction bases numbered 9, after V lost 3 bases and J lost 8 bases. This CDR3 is CASSLGLAGVSIDEQFF. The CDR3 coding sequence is TGTGCCAGCAGCTTGGGACTAGCGGGAGTTTCTATCGATGAGCAGTTCTTC.

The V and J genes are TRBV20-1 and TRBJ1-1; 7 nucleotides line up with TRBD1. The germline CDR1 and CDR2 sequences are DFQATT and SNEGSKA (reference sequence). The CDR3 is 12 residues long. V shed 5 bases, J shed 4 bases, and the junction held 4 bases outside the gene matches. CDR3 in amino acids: CSADRESTEAFF. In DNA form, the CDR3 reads TGCAGTGCTGACAGGGAGAGCACTGAAGCTTTCTTT.

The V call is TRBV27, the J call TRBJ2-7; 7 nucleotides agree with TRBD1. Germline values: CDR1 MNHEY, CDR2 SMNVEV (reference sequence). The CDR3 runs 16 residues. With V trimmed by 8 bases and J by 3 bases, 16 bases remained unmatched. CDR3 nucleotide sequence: TGTGCCAGCGCTGGAGACAGGGTATCCAACAGCTACGAGCAGTACTTC. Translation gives CASAGDRVSNSYEQYF.

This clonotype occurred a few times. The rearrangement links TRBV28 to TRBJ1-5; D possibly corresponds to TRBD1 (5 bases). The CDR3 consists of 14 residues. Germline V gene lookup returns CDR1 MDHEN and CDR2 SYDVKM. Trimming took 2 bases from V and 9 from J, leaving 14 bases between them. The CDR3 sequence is CASSLRGGHRPQHF. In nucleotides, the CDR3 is TGTGCCAGCAGTTTACGGGGCGGCCATCGGCCCCAGCATTTT.

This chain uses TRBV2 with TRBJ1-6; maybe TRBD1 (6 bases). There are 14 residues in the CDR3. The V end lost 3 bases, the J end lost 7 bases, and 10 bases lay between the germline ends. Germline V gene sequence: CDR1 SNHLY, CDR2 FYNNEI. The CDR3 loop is CASSDWGANSPLHF. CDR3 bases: TGTGCCAGCAGTGACTGGGGGGCGAATTCACCCCTCCACTTT.

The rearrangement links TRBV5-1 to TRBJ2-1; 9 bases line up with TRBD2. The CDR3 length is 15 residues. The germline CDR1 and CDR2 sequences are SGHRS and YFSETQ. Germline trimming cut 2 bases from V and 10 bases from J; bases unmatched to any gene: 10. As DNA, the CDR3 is TGCGCCAGCAGCTTCGCCGGGACTAGCTCCTACGAGCAGTTCTTC. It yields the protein CASSFAGTSSYEQFF.

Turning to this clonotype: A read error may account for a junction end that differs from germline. The CDR3 sequence is CASNLVASGVYNEQFF. CDR3 sequence (DNA): TGTGCCAGCAACTTAGTAGCTAGCGGGGTTTACAATGAGCAGTTCTTC. The chain joins TRBV11-2 to TRBJ2-1; 9 bases align to TRBD2. Germline CDR1 is SGHAT and CDR2 is FQNNGV. This CDR3 region has 16 residues.

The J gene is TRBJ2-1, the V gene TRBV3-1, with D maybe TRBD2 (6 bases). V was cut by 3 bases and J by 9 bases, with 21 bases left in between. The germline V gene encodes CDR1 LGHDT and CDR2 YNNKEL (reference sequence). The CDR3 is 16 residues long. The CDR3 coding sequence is TGTGCCAGCAGCCACCTGGCGGGGCGGCCTAAAGGTGAGCAGTTCTTC. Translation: CASSHLAGRPKGEQFF.

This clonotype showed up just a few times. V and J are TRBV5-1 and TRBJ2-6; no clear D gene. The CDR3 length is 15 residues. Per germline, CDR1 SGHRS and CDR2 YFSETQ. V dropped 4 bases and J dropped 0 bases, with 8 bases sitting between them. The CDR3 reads CASSPMVSGANVLTF. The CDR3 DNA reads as TGCGCCAGCAGCCCTATGGTCTCTGGGGCCAACGTCCTGACTTTC.

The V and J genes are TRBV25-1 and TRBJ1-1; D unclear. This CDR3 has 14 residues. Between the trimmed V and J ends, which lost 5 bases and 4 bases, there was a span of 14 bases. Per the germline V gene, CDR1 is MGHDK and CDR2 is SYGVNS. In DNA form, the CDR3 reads TGTGCCAGCAGTTTTAGGGCCCAGTCCACTGAAGCTTTCTTT. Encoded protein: CASSFRAQSTEAFF.

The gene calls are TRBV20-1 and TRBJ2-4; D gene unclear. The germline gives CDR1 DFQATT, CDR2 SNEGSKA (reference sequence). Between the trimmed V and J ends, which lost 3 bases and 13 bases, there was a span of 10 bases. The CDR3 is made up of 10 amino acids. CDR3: CSASKDGQYF. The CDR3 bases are TGCAGTGCTAGCAAGGACGGGCAGTACTTC.

CDR3 protein: CASSQGQGKYEQYF. The CDR3 nucleotides are TGCGCCAGCAGTCAAGGACAGGGGAAATACGAGCAGTACTTC. The rearrangement joins TRBV10-1 to TRBJ2-7; 9 bases map to TRBD1. Trimming at V came to 5 bases and at J to 4 bases, leaving 6 bases not matched to a gene. This CDR3 contains 14 residues. CDR1 WNHNN and CDR2 SYGVQD come from the germline V gene (reference sequence).

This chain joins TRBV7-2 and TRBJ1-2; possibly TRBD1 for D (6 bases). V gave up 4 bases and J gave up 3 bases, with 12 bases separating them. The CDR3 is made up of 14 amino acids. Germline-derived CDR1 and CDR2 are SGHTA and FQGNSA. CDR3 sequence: CASSYKPGDYGYTF. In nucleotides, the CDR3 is TGTGCCAGCAGCTACAAACCAGGGGACTATGGCTACACCTTC.

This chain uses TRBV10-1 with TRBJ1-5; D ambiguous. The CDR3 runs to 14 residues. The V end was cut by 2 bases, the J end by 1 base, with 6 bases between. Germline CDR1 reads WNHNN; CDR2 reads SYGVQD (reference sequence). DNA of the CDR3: TGCGCCAGCAGTGAGATCTTCAGCAATCAGCCCCAGCATTTT. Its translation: CASSEIFSNQPQHF.

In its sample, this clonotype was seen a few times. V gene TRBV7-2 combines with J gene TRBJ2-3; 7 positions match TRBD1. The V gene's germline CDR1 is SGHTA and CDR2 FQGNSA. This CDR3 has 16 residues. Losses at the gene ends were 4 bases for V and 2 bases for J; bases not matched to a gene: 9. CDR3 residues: CASSSPGDSATDTQYF. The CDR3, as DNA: TGTGCCAGCAGCTCCCCTGGGGACAGCGCCACAGATACGCAGTATTTT.

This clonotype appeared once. The CDR3 nucleotides read TGTGCCACCAGCAGAGAAGGGGACGGCGTCGGACCTGCCGAGCAGTACTTC. It yields the protein CATSREGDGVGPAEQYF. V gene TRBV15 combines with J gene TRBJ2-5; D may be TRBD1 or TRBD2 (5 bases each). The tail of the sequence fits TRBJ2-7 better, so the J call may be wrong. The CDR3 loop spans 17 amino acids. In germline, CDR1 is LNHNV, CDR2 YYDKDF (reference sequence).

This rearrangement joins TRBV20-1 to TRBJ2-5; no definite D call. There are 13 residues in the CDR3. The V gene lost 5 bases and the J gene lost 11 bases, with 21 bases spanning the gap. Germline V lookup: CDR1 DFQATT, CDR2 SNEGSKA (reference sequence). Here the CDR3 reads CSAGPVHYNEQYF. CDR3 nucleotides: TGCAGTGCTGGGCCCGTACACTACAATGAGCAGTACTTC.